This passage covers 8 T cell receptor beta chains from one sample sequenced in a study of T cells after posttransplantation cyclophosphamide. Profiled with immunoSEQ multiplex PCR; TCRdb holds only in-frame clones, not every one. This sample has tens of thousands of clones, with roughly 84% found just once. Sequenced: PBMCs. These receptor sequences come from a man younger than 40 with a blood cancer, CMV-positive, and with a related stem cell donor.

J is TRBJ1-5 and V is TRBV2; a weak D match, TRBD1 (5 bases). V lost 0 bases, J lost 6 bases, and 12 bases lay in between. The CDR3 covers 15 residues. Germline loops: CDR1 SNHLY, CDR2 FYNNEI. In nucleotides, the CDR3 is TGTGCCAGCAGTGAAGCGCAAGGGGCAGGTCAGCCCCAGCATTTT. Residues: CASSEAQGAGQPQHF.

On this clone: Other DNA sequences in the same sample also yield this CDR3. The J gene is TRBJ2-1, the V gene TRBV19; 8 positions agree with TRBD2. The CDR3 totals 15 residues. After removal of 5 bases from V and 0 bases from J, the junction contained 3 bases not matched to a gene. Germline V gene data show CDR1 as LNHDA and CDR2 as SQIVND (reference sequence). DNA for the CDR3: TGTGCCAGTAGTTTGAGCGGGAGCTCCTACAATGAGCAGTTCTTC. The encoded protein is CASSLSGSSYNEQFF.

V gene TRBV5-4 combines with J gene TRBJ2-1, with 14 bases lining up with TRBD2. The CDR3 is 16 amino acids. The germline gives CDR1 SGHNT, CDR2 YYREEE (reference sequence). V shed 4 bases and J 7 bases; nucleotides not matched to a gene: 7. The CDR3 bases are TGTGCCAGCAGCCTGGGACTAGCGGGAGCGGTGAATGAGCAGTTCTTC. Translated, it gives CASSLGLAGAVNEQFF.

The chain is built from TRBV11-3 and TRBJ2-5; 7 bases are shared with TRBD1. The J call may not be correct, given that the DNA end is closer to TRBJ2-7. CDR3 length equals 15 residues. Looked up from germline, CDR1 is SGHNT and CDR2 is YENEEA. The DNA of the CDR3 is TGTGCCAGCACCACTAGACAGGGAACGGCCTACGAGCAGTACTTC. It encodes CASTTRQGTAYEQYF.

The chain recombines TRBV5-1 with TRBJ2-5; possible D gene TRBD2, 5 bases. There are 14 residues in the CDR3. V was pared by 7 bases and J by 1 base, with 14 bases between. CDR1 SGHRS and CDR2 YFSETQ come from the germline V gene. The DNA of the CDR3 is TGCGCCAGCGCCCGTCCGGGGTCCCAAGAGACCCAGTACTTC. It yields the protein CASARPGSQETQYF.

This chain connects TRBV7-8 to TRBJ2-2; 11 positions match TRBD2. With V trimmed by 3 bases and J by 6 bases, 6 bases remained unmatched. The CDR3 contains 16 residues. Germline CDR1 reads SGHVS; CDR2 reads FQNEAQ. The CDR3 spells CASSLALAGVAGELFF. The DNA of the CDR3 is TGTGCCAGCAGCTTGGCACTAGCGGGAGTGGCCGGGGAGCTGTTTTTT.

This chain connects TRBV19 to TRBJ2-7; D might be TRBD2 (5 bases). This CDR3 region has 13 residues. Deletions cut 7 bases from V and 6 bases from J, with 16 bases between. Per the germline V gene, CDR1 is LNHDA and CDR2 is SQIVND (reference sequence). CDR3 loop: CASIPLTAGEQYF. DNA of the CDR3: TGTGCCAGTATCCCCCTAACCGCGGGCGAGCAGTACTTC.

As DNA, the CDR3 is TGTGCCAGCAGCTCCCGGACTAGCACCGACGAGCAGTACTTC. Translating it yields CASSSRTSTDEQYF. V and J are TRBV7-9 and TRBJ2-7; 8 positions agree with TRBD2. The V and J ends lost 4 bases and 5 bases, in that order; junction bases with no gene match: 7. CDR1 and CDR2 from the germline V gene are SEHNR and FQNEAQ (reference sequence). CDR3 length: 14 amino acids. The entire variable domain, with the rest obtained from reference TRBV7-9 and TRBJ2-7, is as follows: DTGVSQNPRHKITKRGQNVTFRCDPISEHNRLYWYRQTLGQGPEFLTYFQNEAQLEKSRLLSDRFSAERPKGSFSTLEIQRTEQGDSAMYLCASSSRTSTDEQYFGPGTRLTVT.